Listed here is a single TCR beta chain. This record comes from a study of control samples from healthy donors and cancer patients. The CDR3 is made up of 15 amino acids. Trimming took 2 bases from V and 1 from J, leaving 9 bases between them. Germline CDR1 reads SGDLS; CDR2 reads YYNGEE. TCRdb's table, derived via immunoSEQ multiplex PCR, lists solely in-frame clones and lacks some. The sample holds around 160,000 clones; approximately 93% are singletons and the top ten take more than 5%. This chain uses TRBV9 with TRBJ2-2; no clear D gene. This TCR was sampled from a man in his late teens or twenties in good health. Sequenced material: blood. CDR3 DNA: TGTGCCAGCAGCGTCGACGGATTGAACACCGGGGAGCTGTTTTTT. Translation: CASSVDGLNTGELFF.